This T cell receptor beta chain was sequenced for a study of read filtering for tumor transcriptome and immune sequencing. The study, taken as a whole, reports: This fraction held mixed bone marrow immune cells after CD138-negative sorting.

This clonotype appeared many times. Its antigen is still unknown. This library used around 400 ng RNA and molecular barcoded adaptors spanning alpha/delta and beta/gamma chains. MiXCR, applied by TCRdb to the reads, yields one record per CDR3 protein. This sample yields 20,000 to 25,000 distinct CDR3 sequences, of which roughly 15% are seen a single time; approximately 70% belongs to the top ten. Sample: a population of CD138-negative cells sorted from bone marrow. The receptor was derived from a donor aged 40 or over with multiple myeloma.

The CDR3 DNA reads TGCAGCGTTGAAGATCGGGCGGGATACTCCTACAATGAGCAGTTCTTC. This sequence encodes CSVEDRAGYSYNEQFF. The chain is built from TRBV29-1 and TRBJ2-1; weak D call: TRBD2 (6 bases). Trimming removed 0 bases from V and 0 bases from J, with 12 bases in between. This CDR3 has 16 amino acids. In germline, CDR1 is SQVTM, CDR2 ANQGSEA.